This T cell receptor beta chain was sequenced for a study of T-cell memory formation after mild COVID-19. Study-wide context: The TCR clusters were mostly specific to one donor. Study findings and constraints: For second-wave clones that peaked at day 37, SARS-CoV-2 specificity went unverified. Clones contracting day 15 to 85 were balanced CD4/CD8; later expanders leaned CD4+.

Researchers used 5'RACE with constant-segment primers to make TCR alpha and TCR beta cDNA libraries that carry sample barcodes and UMIs. TCRdb reanalysed the 5' RACE reads using MiXCR and keeps one entry per CDR3 protein. The sample has 130,000 to 150,000 distinct CDR3 sequences, less than 20% seen once. In this sample, this clonotype turned up a few times. As yet, its antigen is unknown. The V gene end was trimmed by 5 bases and the J gene end by 1 base; junction bases not matched to a gene: 21. CDR3 length: 20 residues. The germline V gene has CDR1 MGHRA and CDR2 YSYEKL. The chain has TRBV4-1 and TRBJ2-5; 8 bases are shared with TRBD1. Source material: PBMCs or a T cell subset sorted from them (not recorded which). The TCR comes from an adult woman who had mild COVID-19 (a few samples of this study predate the infection). Cell type and time point are not known. The CDR3 DNA reads TGCGCCAGCAGCACCCCCGGTGGTATGATGGGGACAGGCTCCCAAGAGACCCAGTACTTC. Translated: CASSTPGGMMGTGSQETQYF.